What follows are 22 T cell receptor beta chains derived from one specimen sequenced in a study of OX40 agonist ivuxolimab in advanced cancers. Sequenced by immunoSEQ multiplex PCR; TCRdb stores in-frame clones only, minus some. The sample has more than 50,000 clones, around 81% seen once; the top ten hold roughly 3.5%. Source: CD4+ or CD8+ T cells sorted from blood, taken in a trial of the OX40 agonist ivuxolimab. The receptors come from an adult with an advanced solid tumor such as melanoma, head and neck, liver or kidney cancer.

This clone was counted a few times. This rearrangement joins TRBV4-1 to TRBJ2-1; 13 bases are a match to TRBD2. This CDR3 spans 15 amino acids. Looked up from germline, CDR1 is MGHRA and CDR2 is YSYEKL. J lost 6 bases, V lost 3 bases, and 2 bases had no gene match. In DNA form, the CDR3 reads TGCGCCAGCAGCCATCGGACTAGCGGGAGCAATGAGCAGTTCTTC. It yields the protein CASSHRTSGSNEQFF.

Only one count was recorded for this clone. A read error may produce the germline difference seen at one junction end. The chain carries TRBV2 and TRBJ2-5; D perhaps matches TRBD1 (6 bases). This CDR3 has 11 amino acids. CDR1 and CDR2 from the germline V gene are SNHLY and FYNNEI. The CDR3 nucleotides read TGTGCCAGCAGTGGGGAAACAAAGGGGGACTTC. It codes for CASSGETKGDF.

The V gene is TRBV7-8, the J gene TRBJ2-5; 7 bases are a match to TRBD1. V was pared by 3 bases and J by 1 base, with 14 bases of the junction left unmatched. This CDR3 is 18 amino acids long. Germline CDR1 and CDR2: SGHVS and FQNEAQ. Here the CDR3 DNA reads TGTGCCAGCAGCTTTCTCGGGACAGCCCCCAAAGTCCAAGAGACCCAGTACTTC. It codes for CASSFLGTAPKVQETQYF. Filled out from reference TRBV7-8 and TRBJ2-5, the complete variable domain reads GAGVSQSPRYKVAKRGQDVALRCDPISGHVSLFWYQQALGQGPEFLTYFQNEAQLDKSGLPSDRFFAERPEGSVSTLKIQRTQQEDSAVYLCASSFLGTAPKVQETQYFGPGTRLLVL.

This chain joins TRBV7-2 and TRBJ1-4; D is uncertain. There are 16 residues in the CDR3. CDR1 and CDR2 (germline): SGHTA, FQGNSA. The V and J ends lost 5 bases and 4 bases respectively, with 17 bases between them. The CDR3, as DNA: TGTGCCAGCAGCGTACGACGAGTCTCCTATAATGAAAAACTGTTTTTT. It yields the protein CASSVRRVSYNEKLFF.

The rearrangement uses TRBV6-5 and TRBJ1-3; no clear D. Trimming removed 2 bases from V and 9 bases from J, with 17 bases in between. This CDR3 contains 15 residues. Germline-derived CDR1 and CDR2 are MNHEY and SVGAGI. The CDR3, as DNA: TGTGCCAGCAGTTACGGGAGCACCGGCGAAGCCACCATATATTTT. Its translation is CASSYGSTGEATIYF.

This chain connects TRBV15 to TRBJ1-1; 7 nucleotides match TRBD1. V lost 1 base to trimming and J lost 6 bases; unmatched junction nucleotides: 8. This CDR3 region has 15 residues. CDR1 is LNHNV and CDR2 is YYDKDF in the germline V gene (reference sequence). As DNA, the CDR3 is TGTGCCACCAGCAGAGGTGGGGCAGGGGGACCTGAAGCTTTCTTT. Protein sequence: CATSRGGAGGPEAFF.

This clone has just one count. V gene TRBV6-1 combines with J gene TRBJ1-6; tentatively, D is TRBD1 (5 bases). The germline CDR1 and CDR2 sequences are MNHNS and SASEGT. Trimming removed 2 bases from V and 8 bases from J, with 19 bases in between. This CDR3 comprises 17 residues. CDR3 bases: TGTGCCAGCAGTGAATTGTACAGGATGGACCATTATTCACCCCTCCACTTT. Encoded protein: CASSELYRMDHYSPLHF.

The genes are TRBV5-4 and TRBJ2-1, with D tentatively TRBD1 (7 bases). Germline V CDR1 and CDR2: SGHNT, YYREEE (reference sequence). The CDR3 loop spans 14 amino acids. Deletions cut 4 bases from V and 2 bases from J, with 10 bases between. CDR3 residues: CASSQGGPYNEQFF. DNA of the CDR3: TGTGCCAGCAGCCAGGGGGGACCCTACAATGAGCAGTTCTTC.

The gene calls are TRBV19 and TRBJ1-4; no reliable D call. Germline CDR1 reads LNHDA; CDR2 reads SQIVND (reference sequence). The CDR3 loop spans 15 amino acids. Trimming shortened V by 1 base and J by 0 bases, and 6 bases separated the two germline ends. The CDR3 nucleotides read TGTGCCAGTAGTATAGTACAGACAACTAATGAAAAACTGTTTTTT. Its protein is CASSIVQTTNEKLFF.

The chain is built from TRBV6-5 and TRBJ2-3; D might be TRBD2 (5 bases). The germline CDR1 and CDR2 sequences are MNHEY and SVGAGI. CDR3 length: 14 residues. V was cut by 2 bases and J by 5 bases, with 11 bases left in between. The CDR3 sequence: CASSYVSGIDTQYF. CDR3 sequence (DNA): TGTGCCAGCAGTTACGTCAGCGGCATAGATACGCAGTATTTT.

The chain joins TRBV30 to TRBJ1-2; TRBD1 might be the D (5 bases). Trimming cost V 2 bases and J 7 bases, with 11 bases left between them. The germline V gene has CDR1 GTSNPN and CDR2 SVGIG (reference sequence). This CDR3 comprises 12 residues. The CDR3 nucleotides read TGTGCCTGGAGTAGCAGGGATCGTGGCTACACCTTC. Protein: CAWSSRDRGYTF.

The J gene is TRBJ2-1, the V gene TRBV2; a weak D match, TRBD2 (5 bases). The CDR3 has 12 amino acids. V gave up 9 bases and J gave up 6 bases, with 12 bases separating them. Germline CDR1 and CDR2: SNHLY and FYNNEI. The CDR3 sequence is CARGTRSNEQFF. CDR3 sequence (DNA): TGTGCCAGGGGCACTAGATCCAATGAGCAGTTCTTC.

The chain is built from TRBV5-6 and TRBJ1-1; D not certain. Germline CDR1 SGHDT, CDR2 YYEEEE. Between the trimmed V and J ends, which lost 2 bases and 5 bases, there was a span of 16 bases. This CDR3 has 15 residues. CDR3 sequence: CASSLSGAVGTEAFF. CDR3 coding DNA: TGTGCCAGCAGCTTATCAGGCGCCGTTGGTACTGAAGCTTTCTTT. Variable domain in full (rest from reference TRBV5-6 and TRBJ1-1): DAGVTQSPTHLIKTRGQQVTLRCSPKSGHDTVSWYQQALGQGPQFIFQYYEEEERQRGNFPDRFSGHQFPNYSSELNVNALLLGDSALYLCASSLSGAVGTEAFFGQGTRLTVV.

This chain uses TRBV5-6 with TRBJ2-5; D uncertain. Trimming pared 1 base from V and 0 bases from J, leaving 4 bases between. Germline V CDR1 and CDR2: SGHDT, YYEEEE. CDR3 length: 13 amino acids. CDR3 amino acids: CASSLSYQETQYF. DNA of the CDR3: TGTGCCAGCAGCTTGTCGTACCAAGAGACCCAGTACTTC. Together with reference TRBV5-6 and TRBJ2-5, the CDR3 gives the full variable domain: DAGVTQSPTHLIKTRGQQVTLRCSPKSGHDTVSWYQQALGQGPQFIFQYYEEEERQRGNFPDRFSGHQFPNYSSELNVNALLLGDSALYLCASSLSYQETQYFGPGTRLLVL.

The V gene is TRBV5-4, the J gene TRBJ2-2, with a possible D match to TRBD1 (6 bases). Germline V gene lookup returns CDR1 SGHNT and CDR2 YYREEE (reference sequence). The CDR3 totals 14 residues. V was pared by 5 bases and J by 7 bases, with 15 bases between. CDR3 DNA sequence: TGTGCCAGCAGGGCTCAGACGACAGGCGGGGAGCTGTTTTTT. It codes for CASRAQTTGGELFF. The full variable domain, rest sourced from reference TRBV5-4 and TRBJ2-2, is ETGVTQSPTHLIKTRGQQVTLRCSSQSGHNTVSWYQQALGQGPQFIFQYYREEENGRGNFPPRFSGLQFPNYSSELNVNALELDDSALYLCASRAQTTGGELFFGEGSRLTVL.

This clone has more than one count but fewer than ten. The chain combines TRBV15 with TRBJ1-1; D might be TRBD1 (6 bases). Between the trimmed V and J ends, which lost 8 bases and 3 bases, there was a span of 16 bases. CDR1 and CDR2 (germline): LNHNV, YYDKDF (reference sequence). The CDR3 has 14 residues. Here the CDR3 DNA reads TGTGCCACCTCCTGGGGGGGCCGGGACACTGAAGCTTTCTTT. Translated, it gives CATSWGGRDTEAFF.

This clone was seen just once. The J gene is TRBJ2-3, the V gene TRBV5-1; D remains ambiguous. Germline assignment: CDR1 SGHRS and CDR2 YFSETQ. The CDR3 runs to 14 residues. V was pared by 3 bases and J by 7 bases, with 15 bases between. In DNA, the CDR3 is TGCGCCAGCAGCTCAACCCTAAATACGAATACGCAGTATTTT. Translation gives CASSSTLNTNTQYF.

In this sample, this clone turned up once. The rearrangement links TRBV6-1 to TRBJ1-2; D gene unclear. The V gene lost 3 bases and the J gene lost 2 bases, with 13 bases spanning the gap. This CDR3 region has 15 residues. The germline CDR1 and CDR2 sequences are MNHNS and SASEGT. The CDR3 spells CASSDAPVPNYGYTF. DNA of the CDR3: TGTGCCAGCAGTGACGCCCCCGTCCCCAACTATGGCTACACCTTC.

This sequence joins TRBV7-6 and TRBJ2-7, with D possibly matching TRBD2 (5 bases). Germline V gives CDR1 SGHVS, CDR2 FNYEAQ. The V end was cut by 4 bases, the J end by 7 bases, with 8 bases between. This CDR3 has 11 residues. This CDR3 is CASSSTGEQYF. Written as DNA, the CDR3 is TGTGCCAGCAGCTCGACGGGGGAGCAGTACTTC.

The CDR3 is CASSLEGGRNNNEQFF. The CDR3 bases are TGTGCCAGCAGCTTAGAAGGAGGGAGAAACAACAATGAGCAGTTCTTC. The rearrangement uses TRBV7-2 and TRBJ2-1, with D possibly matching TRBD2 (6 bases). Germline-derived CDR1 and CDR2 are SGHTA and FQGNSA. The V end was cut by 1 base, the J end by 5 bases, with 15 bases between. The CDR3 has 16 residues.

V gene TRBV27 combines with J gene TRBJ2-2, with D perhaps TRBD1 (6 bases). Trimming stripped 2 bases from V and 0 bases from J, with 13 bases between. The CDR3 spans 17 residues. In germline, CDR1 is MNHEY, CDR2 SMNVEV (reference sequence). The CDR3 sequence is CASSLRLSGANTGELFF. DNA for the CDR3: TGTGCCAGCAGTTTACGTTTGTCAGGGGCGAACACCGGGGAGCTGTTTTTT.

The CDR3 is CASGDGDRGPYEQYF. The CDR3 DNA follows: TGCGCCAGTGGGGATGGGGACAGGGGACCCTACGAGCAGTACTTC. V usage is TRBV5-1 and J usage is TRBJ2-7; 10 nucleotides align to TRBD1. V lost 8 bases and J lost 2; bases outside the gene matches: 10. Germline CDR1 reads SGHRS; CDR2 reads YFSETQ. CDR3 length: 15 residues.